This record concerns one TCR beta chain sequence. The antigen it binds to is not known. No clone much larger than this one lies a single base away; base qualities are absent. These data belong to a study of cytomegalovirus exposure and HLA in healthy donors (TCRdb year 2017). A note on the overall study: According to an earlier analysis of several hundred of the donors, about 180 million T cells yielded some 120 million unique TCR beta sequences and about 300 Gb of sequence data. Approximately 300 gigabases of sequencing data and about 92 million unique TCR sequences made up an early release that covered under 750 HLA-typed donors. The genetic ancestry cluster associated with self-reported Caucasian donors included 70% to 85% of the approximately 430 genotyped donors. The aim of the study was to test whether cataloging public T cell receptors could identify signatures of past pathogen exposure. The study profiled the T cell repertoires of more than 500 subjects by immunosequencing and related them to cytomegalovirus serostatus. Along with the 666-subject first cohort, a separate validation cohort of over a hundred different subjects was used. The study combined high-throughput TCR immunosequencing, statistical association of individual TCRs with disease status, and machine learning to predict cytomegalovirus infection status. In a later analysis, previously published TCR beta repertoires from roughly 710 donors were re-analyzed and high-resolution HLA genotyping was added so that TCR occurrence patterns could be studied. In the later analysis, no new phenotypic data were used to find candidate immune exposures; instead, reliance was placed on TCR beta sequences and their occurrence across donors. An earlier analysis of several hundred of the donors applied high-throughput TCR beta sequencing to assess whether each TCR beta V gene segment acted as functional or pseudogenic. Donor age, sex, ethnicity and CMV serostatus were compiled together with the repertoire data. Genome-wide SNP genotypes for about 65% of the 666 donors were used in a later genetic analysis, which treated that subset as a discovery cohort. Every discovery cohort repertoire had been produced on one sequencing platform. HLA typing included class I and class II loci at four-digit resolution. The number of donors typed differed by locus, with about 629-630 for A, B, C, DRB1 and DQB1, around 500 for DQA1, over 600 for DPA1, and 472 for DPB1. About 5 DR-DQ haplotypes were handled as single units for association and clustering, since linkage in the cohort was strong. Across some 400 genotyped donors of the cohort, an average of about 240,000 unique TCR beta nucleotide sequences per donor were sequenced, and roughly a sixth of those sequences were non-productive.

Here is what the overall study found, with its caveats: A later genetic analysis reported fewer N-insertions in productive TCRs among donors in an Asian-associated ancestry cluster than the roughly 690-donor mean. For the cohort, immune exposure information was limited to CMV serostatus. Presence/absence analyses assumed roughly uniform sequencing depth across donors, an assumption that may not hold. The study gave a list of 150 to 200 TCR beta chains associated with cytomegalovirus. Because HLA typing was unavailable for some donors at each locus, only the typed subset was used in association tests. Because counts were too low, approximately 18 rarely observed V segments, including chromosome 9 orphons, were excluded from the earlier analysis of a few hundred of the donors. In a later genetic analysis, a missense DCLRE1C variant was associated with V-gene and J-gene trimming of TCR beta chains, and the association was replicated in an independent cohort. Correlated functional status among segregating V segments might be attributable to linkage disequilibrium, but an unknown experimental factor could not be ruled out. Most CMV-associated TCR beta chains appeared to be HLA-restricted in a later analysis, and the HLA associations seemed to be driven largely by CMV exposure. This cohort had only TCR beta chains sequenced, and the lack of alpha or paired-chain data limited which features could be detected. Broadly in line with IMGT annotations, most TCR beta V segments showed up in productive rearrangements about 90% or about 30% of the time in an earlier analysis of a few hundred of the donors. According to a later analysis, TCR association rates differed among HLA loci, with DRB1 alleles showing the most associated TCRs and HLA-C alleles showing the fewest. Most TCR sequences were observed very rarely across donors, whereas some public TCRs were present in many individuals. A cluster of highly shared sequence variants was judged likely to represent a technical artifact of the sequencing pipeline. Specific HLA alleles were associated with roughly 17,000 TCR beta sequences at a false discovery rate of 0.05 in a later analysis. A later analysis found that HLA-associated TCR beta chains were more clonally expanded and had lower generation probabilities than equally common non-associated chains. It was suggested by the authors that the approach could potentially be generalized to other disease states and immunological phenotypes. In a later analysis, several top co-occurrence clusters were reported to appear linked to parvovirus B19, influenza, CMV and Epstein-Barr virus. In vitro tests confirmed that a few of the cytomegalovirus-associated TCR beta chains recognize cytomegalovirus antigens. Assigning TCR associations to individual alleles was difficult when HLA alleles, especially DR and DQ, strongly co-occurred. A further reported finding was that TCR beta sequences accurately predicted the HLA-A and HLA-B alleles for most subjects in the first cohort. Some IMGT-functional V segments, including TRBV6-2 and TRBV6-3, could not be told apart with the 87-base-pair reads, so those segments were excluded. Cytomegalovirus status was reported to be diagnosed by the classifier with high specificity and sensitivity in both the original and validation cohorts.

The cohort consisted of approximately 670 healthy bone marrow donors. At the time of sampling, every cohort member was nominally healthy, though immune exposures that went unrecorded were likely present. The donor was CMV seronegative and was included in the group of several hundred seronegative cohort members. A peripheral blood sample was collected from each donor, and TCR beta sequencing was performed on peripheral blood mononuclear cells. Genomic DNA extraction from the blood cell samples was performed with the Qiagen DNeasy Blood Extraction Kit. The CDR3 holds 16 amino acids from the cysteine to the phenylalanine. The DNA shown is the 48-base CDR3, in frame from base 1. The germline V end is reduced by 4 bases and the J end by 6 bases; junction bases left unmatched: 6. CDR1 LNHDA and CDR2 SQIVND were looked up in the germline V gene (reference sequence). Library prep was done by the immunoSEQ multiplex PCR assay. A mixture of 60 forward primers for TCR Vbeta segments and 13 reverse primers for TCR Jbeta segments was used in the multiplex PCR. The CDR3 region of rearranged TCR beta genes was amplified from genomic DNA by a multiplex PCR assay. On the Illumina HiSeq System, the amplified TCR beta libraries were sequenced as 87-base-pair reads. The original methods were these. In a later analysis, approximately 74 million unique TCR beta chains were counted across the roughly 700 repertoires, and roughly 11 million of these chains were shared by at least two donors. To remove PCR and sequencing errors, raw reads were error-corrected and collapsed into unique sequences using a nearest-neighbor algorithm that merged closely related sequences. To assign V, D and J gene segments, CDR3 sequences were aligned to IMGT reference sequences. For a sequence to be retained, at least a six-nucleotide match to both a V gene segment and a J gene segment was required. Rearrangements were called productive when the CDR3 lacked stop codons and stayed in frame with V and J; all others were non-productive. Following IMGT convention, CDR3 was defined as the stretch from the second conserved V-encoded cysteine up to the conserved J-encoded phenylalanine. The earlier analysis of about 590 of the donors excluded sequences that lacked an unambiguous match to a single V gene segment. An earlier analysis of a few hundred of the donors called V segments functional above 56.7% productive rearrangements and segregating when the between-donor standard deviation exceeded 5%. A statistical classification framework was developed to diagnose cytomegalovirus status using the catalog of TCR beta chain sequences. A later analysis assigned V and J genes by comparing TCR nucleotide sequences with IMGT/GENE-DB human TR gene sequences. The TCRdist pipeline was used in a later analysis to assign CDR3 sequences and most-parsimonious VDJ recombination scenarios. In a later analysis, each TCR beta chain was defined by its CDR3 amino acid sequence together with its V-gene family, and reads without a unique V-gene family were excluded. To address suspected cross-contamination and a sequencing artifact, a later analysis removed under 600 highly shared, low-generation-probability nucleotide sequences. In a later analysis, a clonal expansion index for each public chain was calculated from normalized within-repertoire ranks of inferred template counts. A later analysis computed generation probabilities with a VDJ recombination model fitted to out-of-frame rearrangements, and checked the results against IGoR. Hypergeometric tests were used in a later analysis to score TCR-TCR, TCR-HLA and TCR-CMV co-occurrence, with a repertoire-size bias correction applied to the TCR pairs. In a later analysis, false discovery rates were estimated by permuting HLA or CMV assignments 20 times. In a later analysis, co-occurring TCRs were grouped with DBSCAN, and TCRdist sequence similarity was added when clustering was performed within HLA-allele-positive subsets. Repertoires with fewer than 30,000 or more than 120,000 public chains were left out of co-occurrence clustering, as were about five repertoires with anomalous nucleotide sharing. TCRdb holds this immuneACCESS table with in-frame rearrangements only. Some clones are missing; in checked studies, unresolved V genes explain under half, and the rest has no known cause. V, J and clone size are those of that table, while D and trimming were read from the DNA. A total of about 150,000 clones appear in this sample, approximately 83% of them only once. The ten most abundant clones make up less than 2% of the sample.

Rearrangement joined TRBV19 to TRBJ2-1, with TRBD2 matching 13 junction bases. The sample was PBMCs. This TCR was sampled from a woman aged 18-35 years in good health and CMV-seronegative. At the DNA level, the sequence is TGTGCCAGTAGTACTTCCGGACTAGCGGGGGTCAATGAGCAGTTCTTC. Its product reads: CASSTSGLAGVNEQFF.